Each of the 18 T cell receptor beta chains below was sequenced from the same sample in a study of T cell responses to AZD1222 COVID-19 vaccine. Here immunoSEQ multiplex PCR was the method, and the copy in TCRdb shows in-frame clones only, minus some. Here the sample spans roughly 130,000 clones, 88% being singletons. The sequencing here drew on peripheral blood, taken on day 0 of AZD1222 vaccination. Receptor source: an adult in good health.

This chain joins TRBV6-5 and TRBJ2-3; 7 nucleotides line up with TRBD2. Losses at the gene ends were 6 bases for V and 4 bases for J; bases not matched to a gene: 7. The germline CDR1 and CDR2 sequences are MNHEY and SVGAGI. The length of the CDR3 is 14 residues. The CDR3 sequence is CASRAAGTPDTQYF. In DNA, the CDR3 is TGTGCCAGCAGGGCAGCGGGGACCCCAGATACGCAGTATTTT.

Here the CDR3 reads CASSQITDTQYF. Written as DNA, the CDR3 is TGTGCCAGCAGTCAGATCACAGATACGCAGTATTTT. The rearrangement links TRBV7-9 to TRBJ2-3, with D uncertain. The length of the CDR3 is 12 residues. V gave up 6 bases and J gave up 2 bases, with 6 bases separating them. Germline CDR1 SEHNR, CDR2 FQNEAQ (reference sequence).

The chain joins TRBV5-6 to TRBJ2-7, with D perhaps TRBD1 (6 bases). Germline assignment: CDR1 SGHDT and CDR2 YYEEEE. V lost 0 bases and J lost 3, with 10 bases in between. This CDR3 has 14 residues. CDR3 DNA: TGTGCCAGCAGCTTGGGAATACAGGGCTACGAGCAGTACTTC. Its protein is CASSLGIQGYEQYF.

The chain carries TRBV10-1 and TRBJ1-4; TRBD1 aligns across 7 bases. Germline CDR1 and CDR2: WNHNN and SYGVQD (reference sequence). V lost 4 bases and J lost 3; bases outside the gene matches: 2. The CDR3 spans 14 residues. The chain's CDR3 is CASSAGTANEKLFF. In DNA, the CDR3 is TGCGCCAGCAGTGCCGGGACAGCTAATGAAAAACTGTTTTTT.

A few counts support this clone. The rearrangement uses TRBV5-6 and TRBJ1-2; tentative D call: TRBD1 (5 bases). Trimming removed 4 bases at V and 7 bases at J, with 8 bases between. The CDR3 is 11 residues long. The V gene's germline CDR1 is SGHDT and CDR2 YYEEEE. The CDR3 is CASSRGGGYTF. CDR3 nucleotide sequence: TGTGCCAGCAGCAGGGGCGGTGGCTACACCTTC.

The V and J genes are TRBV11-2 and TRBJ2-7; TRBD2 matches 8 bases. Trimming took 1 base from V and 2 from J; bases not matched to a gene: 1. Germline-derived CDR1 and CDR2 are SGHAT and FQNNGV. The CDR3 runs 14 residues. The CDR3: CASSLAGGPYEQYF. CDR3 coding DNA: TGTGCCAGCAGCTTAGCGGGAGGGCCCTACGAGCAGTACTTC.

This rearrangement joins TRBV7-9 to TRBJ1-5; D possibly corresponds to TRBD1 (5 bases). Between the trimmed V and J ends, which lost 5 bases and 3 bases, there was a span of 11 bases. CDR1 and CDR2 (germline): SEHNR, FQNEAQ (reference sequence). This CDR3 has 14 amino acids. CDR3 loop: CASSRDGNNQPQHF. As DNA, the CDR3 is TGTGCCAGCAGCCGGGACGGGAACAATCAGCCCCAGCATTTT. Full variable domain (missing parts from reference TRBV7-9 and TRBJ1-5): DTGVSQNPRHKITKRGQNVTFRCDPISEHNRLYWYRQTLGQGPEFLTYFQNEAQLEKSRLLSDRFSAERPKGSFSTLEIQRTEQGDSAMYLCASSRDGNNQPQHFGDGTRLSIL.

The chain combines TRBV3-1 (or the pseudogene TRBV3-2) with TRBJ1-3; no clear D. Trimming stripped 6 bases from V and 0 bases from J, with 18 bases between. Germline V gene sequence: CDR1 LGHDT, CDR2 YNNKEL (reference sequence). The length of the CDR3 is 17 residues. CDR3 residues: CASRDWAAANSGNTIYF. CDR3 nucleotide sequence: TGTGCCAGCAGAGATTGGGCTGCAGCCAACTCTGGAAACACCATATATTTT.

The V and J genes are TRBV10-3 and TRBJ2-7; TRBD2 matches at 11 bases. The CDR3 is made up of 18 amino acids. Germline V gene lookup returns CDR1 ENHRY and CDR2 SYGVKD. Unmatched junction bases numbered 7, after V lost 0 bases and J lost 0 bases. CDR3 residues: CAISESLTSGASSYEQYF. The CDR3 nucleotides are TGTGCCATCAGTGAGTCGTTGACTAGCGGGGCAAGCTCCTACGAGCAGTACTTC.

Written as DNA, the CDR3 is TGTGCCAGCACTCCGACAGGGGTGAGCACTGAAGCTTTCTTT. Residues: CASTPTGVSTEAFF. The chain links TRBV2 to TRBJ1-1; 8 bases map to TRBD1. Germline V gene lookup returns CDR1 SNHLY and CDR2 FYNNEI. This CDR3 region has 14 residues. V gave up 7 bases and J gave up 4 bases; unmatched junction bases: 8.

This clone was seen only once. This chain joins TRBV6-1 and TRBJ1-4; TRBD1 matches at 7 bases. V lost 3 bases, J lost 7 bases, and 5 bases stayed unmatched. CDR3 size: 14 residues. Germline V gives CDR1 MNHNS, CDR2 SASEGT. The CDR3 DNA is TGTGCCAGCAGTGAGAGGGGGCGCGGTGAAAAACTGTTTTTT. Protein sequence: CASSERGRGEKLFF.

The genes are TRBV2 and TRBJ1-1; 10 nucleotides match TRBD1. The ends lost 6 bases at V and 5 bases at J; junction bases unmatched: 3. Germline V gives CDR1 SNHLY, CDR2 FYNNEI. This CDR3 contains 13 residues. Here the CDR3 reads CASRGDRGTEAFF. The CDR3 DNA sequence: TGTGCCAGCAGAGGGGACAGGGGTACTGAAGCTTTCTTT.

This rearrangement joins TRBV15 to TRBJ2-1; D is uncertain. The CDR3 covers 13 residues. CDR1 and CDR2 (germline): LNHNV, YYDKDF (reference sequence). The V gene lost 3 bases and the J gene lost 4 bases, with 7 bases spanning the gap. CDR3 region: CATSSYEYNEQFF. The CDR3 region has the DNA TGTGCCACCAGCAGTTACGAGTACAATGAGCAGTTCTTC.

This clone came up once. Written as DNA, the CDR3 is TGTGCCTGGTCGCCAGGGGAGGGCGGCTACACCTTC. Encoded protein: CAWSPGEGGYTF. The rearrangement links TRBV30 to TRBJ1-2; tentative D call: TRBD1 (6 bases). This CDR3 contains 12 residues. CDR1 is GTSNPN and CDR2 is SVGIG in the germline V gene (reference sequence). The V end was cut by 5 bases, the J end by 8 bases, with 15 bases between.

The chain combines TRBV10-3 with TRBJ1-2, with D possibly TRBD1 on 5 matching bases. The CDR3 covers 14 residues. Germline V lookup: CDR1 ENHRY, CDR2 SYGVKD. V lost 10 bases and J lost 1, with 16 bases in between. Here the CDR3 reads CATQGDGNNYGYTF. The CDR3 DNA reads TGTGCCACCCAGGGAGATGGAAATAACTATGGCTACACCTTC.

The CDR3 sequence is CASSNLGGRQYF. In DNA form, the CDR3 reads TGTGCCAGCAGCAACCTCGGCGGCCGGCAGTACTTC. The V call is TRBV6-5, the J call TRBJ2-7; D unclear. This CDR3 contains 12 residues. V was shortened by 6 bases and J by 9 bases, with 15 bases between the two germline ends. Looked up from germline, CDR1 is MNHEY and CDR2 is SVGAGI.

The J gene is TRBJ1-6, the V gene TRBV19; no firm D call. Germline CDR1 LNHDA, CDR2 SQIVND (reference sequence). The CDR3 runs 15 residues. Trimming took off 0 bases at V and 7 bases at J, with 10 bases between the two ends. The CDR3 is CASSIDSRQNSPLHF. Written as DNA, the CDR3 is TGTGCCAGTAGTATAGACAGCCGACAAAATTCACCCCTCCACTTT.

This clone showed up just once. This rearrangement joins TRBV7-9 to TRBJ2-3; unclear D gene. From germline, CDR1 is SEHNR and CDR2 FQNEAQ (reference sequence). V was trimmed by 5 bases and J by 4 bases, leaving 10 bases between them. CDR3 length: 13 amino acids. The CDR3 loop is CASSEKISDTQYF. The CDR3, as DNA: TGTGCCAGCAGCGAAAAGATCTCAGATACGCAGTATTTT.